This TCR beta chain was retrieved from a study of blood T cell repertoires in COVID-19 (dated by TCRdb to 2020 to 2022). Background on the whole study: Collaborator samples came from the United States, Italy and Spain and covered acute and convalescent phases of COVID-19. Where available, HLA class I and class II types were obtained from metadata supplied by the sample provider rather than from assay-based typing. Sample metadata almost always included a de-identified subject ID, COVID-19 status, age in years and sex. The repertoires were released in a freely available public database intended as a resource for research on the immune response to SARS-CoV-2. Samples were obtained from the ongoing ImmuneRACE study (first 160 participants) and from approximately 1,200 subjects provided by 6 global collaborators. The prospective study material was composed of cDNA or gDNA derived from T cells, B-cell-depleted T cells, or PBMCs. The dataset comprised deeply sampled blood TCRbeta repertoires from subjects exposed to, actively infected with, or recovered from COVID-19.

Results the study describes overall, beyond this receptor: Clinical and demographic metadata were provided uncurated, with the amount varying by source and participant.

About this clone: There is no known antigen for this receptor. Base qualities are not at hand, and no much larger clone is one base apart.

CDR1 and CDR2 are drawn from the germline V gene (reference sequence): SGHAT, FQDESV. There are 16 amino acids in the CDR3, from cysteine to phenylalanine inclusive. Solely the CDR3 DNA is kept, with 48 bases framed from the first base. V lost 5 bases and J lost 4 bases; the stretch between them is 17 bases long. Each collaborating institution followed its own protocols to collect whole blood in K2EDTA tubes. For TCRbeta analysis, collaborators shipped samples as frozen whole blood, isolated PBMCs, or DNA extracted from either of those sample types. The immunoSEQ Assay, a bias-controlled multiplex PCR, was used to amplify TCRbeta CDR3 regions from genomic DNA. Per the original workflow: The number of nucleated cells in each sample was estimated from the amplification of reference gene primers within the assay. To quantify the absolute abundance of each unique TCRbeta CDR3 rearrangement, sequence reads were collapsed and filtered. For each sample, productive Simpson clonality was calculated as the square root of Simpson's diversity index over productive rearrangements. The immuneACCESS repertoire file appears here via TCRdb, limited to in-frame rearrangements. These files lack a portion of the clones; in checked studies, under half of the deficit traces to unresolved V genes, and the cause of the others is not known. V and J calls plus clone size are reproduced from that table; the DNA served to infer D and trimming. For this sample the table gives some 27,000 clones, of which under 85% were detected only once. Jointly, the top ten make up approximately 40% of the sample.

The clonotype comes from a man aged 70 or older with acute or convalescent COVID-19. The sequence is built from TRBV11-1 and TRBJ1-4, with a weak D call of TRBD1 (5 bases match). Material: peripheral blood. In nucleotide form, the sequence is TGTGCCAGCAGCCGCAACCCAGGGCGCAATAATGAAAAACTGTTTTTT. Its protein is CASSRNPGRNNEKLFF. Full variable domain (CDR3 extended with the reference TRBV11-1 and TRBJ1-4 proteins): EAEVAQSPRYKITEKSQAVAFWCDPISGHATLYWYRQILGQGPELLVQFQDESVVDDSQLPKDRFSAERLKGVDSTLKIQPAELGDSAMYLCASSRNPGRNNEKLFFGSGTQLSVL.